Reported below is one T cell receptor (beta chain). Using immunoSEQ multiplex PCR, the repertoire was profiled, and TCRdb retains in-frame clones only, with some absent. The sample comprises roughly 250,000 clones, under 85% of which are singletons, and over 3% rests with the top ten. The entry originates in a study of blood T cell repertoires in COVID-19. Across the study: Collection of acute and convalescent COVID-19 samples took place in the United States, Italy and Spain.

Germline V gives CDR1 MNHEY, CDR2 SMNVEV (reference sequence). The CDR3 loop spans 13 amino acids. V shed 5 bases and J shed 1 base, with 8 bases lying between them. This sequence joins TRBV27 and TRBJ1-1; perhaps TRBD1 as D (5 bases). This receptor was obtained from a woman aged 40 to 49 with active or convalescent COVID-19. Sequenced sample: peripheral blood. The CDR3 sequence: CASSLGANTEAFF. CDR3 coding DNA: TGTGCCAGCAGTCTAGGGGCGAACACTGAAGCTTTCTTT.